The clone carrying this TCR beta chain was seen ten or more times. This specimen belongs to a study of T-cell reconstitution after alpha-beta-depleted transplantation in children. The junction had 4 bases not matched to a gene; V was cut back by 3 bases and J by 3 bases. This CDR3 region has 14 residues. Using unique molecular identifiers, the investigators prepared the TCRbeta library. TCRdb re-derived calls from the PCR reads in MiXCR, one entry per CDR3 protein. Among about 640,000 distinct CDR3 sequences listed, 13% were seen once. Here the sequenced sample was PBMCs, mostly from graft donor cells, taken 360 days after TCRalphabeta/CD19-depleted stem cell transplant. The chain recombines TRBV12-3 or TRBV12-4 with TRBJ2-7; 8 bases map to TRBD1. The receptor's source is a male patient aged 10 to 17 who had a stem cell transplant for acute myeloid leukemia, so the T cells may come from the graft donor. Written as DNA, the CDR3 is TGTGCCAGCAGTTTCGGGACAGGCCTCTACGAGCAGTACTTC. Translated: CASSFGTGLYEQYF.